One sample yielded the 18 T cell receptor beta chains listed below, sequenced in a study of OX40 agonist ivuxolimab in advanced cancers. Libraries came from the immunoSEQ multiplex PCR assay. What TCRdb holds here is the immuneACCESS table cut down to in-frame rearrangements. Part of the clones is not present; checked against another copy, under half of the missing clones reflect an unresolved V gene, and the others are unexplained. The table for this sample lists 70,000 to 95,000 clones; around 94% of them were counted only once. The biggest ten clones account for 9.6% of the sample. Sequencing used CD4+ or CD8+ T cells sorted from blood, obtained in a trial of the OX40 agonist ivuxolimab. The receptors were sampled from an adult with an advanced solid tumor such as melanoma, head and neck, liver or kidney cancer.

The chain employs TRBV19 and TRBJ2-7; TRBD1 matches at 11 bases. V was pared by 4 bases and J by 6 bases, with 11 bases of the junction left unmatched. This CDR3 is 16 amino acids long. Germline V gene data show CDR1 as LNHDA and CDR2 as SQIVND (reference sequence). CDR3 sequence (DNA): TGTGCCAGTAGTACCTCCTCCGGGACAGGGGGAGCCGAGCAGTACTTC. It yields the protein CASSTSSGTGGAEQYF.

J is TRBJ2-7 and V is TRBV19, with TRBD2 as a possible D gene (5 bases). This CDR3 contains 14 residues. CDR1 and CDR2 from the germline V gene are LNHDA and SQIVND (reference sequence). The ends were cut back, 5 bases at V and 6 bases at J, with 17 bases in the middle. The CDR3 sequence is CASSPGKEIAEQYF. DNA of the CDR3: TGTGCCAGTAGTCCCGGGAAAGAGATCGCCGAGCAGTACTTC.

This chain links TRBV7-9 with TRBJ2-7; D gene unclear. This CDR3 is built from 14 residues. V was trimmed by 5 bases and J by 3 bases, leaving 14 bases between them. The germline CDR1 and CDR2 sequences are SEHNR and FQNEAQ (reference sequence). CDR3 protein: CASSATTDGYEQYF. CDR3 nucleotide sequence: TGTGCCAGCAGCGCTACGACCGACGGCTACGAGCAGTACTTC.

The rearrangement uses TRBV6-5 and TRBJ2-5; D unresolved. V dropped 0 bases and J dropped 1 base, with 12 bases sitting between them. The CDR3 loop spans 16 amino acids. CDR1 and CDR2 (germline): MNHEY, SVGAGI. CDR3 DNA sequence: TGTGCCAGCAGTTACTCCGGGCAGGCCTTCCAAGAGACCCAGTACTTC. It yields the protein CASSYSGQAFQETQYF.

The V call is TRBV5-8, the J call TRBJ1-5; possible D gene TRBD1, 5 bases. Trimming left V 2 bases short and J 1 base short, with 10 bases between. The CDR3 loop spans 15 amino acids. CDR1 is SGHTS, CDR2 YDEGEE, per germline. CDR3 in DNA: TGTGCCAGCAGCTTATCGGGGGTGAGCAATCAGCCCCAGCATTTT. This sequence encodes CASSLSGVSNQPQHF.

In its sample, this clone was seen once. The chain recombines TRBV27 with TRBJ2-6; tentatively, D is TRBD1 or TRBD2 (6 bases each). The germline gives CDR1 MNHEY, CDR2 SMNVEV (reference sequence). V lost 0 bases and J 7 bases, leaving 13 bases between the germline ends. The CDR3 contains 16 residues. CDR3 coding DNA: TGTGCCAGCAGTTTATCGGGGGGACACGGTGCCAACGTCCTGACTTTC. Its translation is CASSLSGGHGANVLTF.

V and J are TRBV19 and TRBJ1-6; D not resolved. Looked up from germline, CDR1 is LNHDA and CDR2 is SQIVND (reference sequence). The CDR3 is 12 residues long. Trimming pared 1 base from V and 10 bases from J, leaving 5 bases between. The CDR3 DNA is TGTGCCAGTAGTATAGCCCAGTCACCCCTCCACTTT. Protein: CASSIAQSPLHF.

The CDR3 DNA follows: TGTGCCAGTAGCGCGACAGGGACCTCTGGGAATGAGCAGTTCTTC. This sequence encodes CASSATGTSGNEQFF. The V gene is TRBV19, the J gene TRBJ2-1, with TRBD1 matching over 7 bases. The CDR3 is 15 residues long. After removal of 6 bases from V and 7 bases from J, the junction contained 12 bases not matched to a gene. Germline lookup yields CDR1 LNHDA and CDR2 SQIVND (reference sequence).

J is TRBJ2-7 and V is TRBV27; D is possibly TRBD1 or TRBD2 (5 bases each). The germline V and J ends were trimmed by 10 bases and 0 bases, with 10 bases remaining between them. The CDR3 is 12 residues long. Germline-derived CDR1 and CDR2 are MNHEY and SMNVEV (reference sequence). The CDR3 DNA sequence: TGTGCCACGGGACCAAGCTCCTACGAGCAGTACTTC. Protein product: CATGPSSYEQYF.

J is TRBJ2-1 and V is TRBV19; D not resolved. Germline assignment: CDR1 LNHDA and CDR2 SQIVND (reference sequence). Trimming left V 2 bases short and J 4 bases short, with 6 bases between. CDR3 length equals 13 residues. In nucleotides, the CDR3 is TGTGCCAGTAGTATACGCAGTTACAATGAGCAGTTCTTC. The encoded protein is CASSIRSYNEQFF.

The J gene is TRBJ2-3, the V gene TRBV6-5, with D perhaps being TRBD1 or TRBD2 (5 bases each). Germline CDR1 MNHEY, CDR2 SVGAGI. The CDR3 is 14 amino acids. V was trimmed by 7 bases and J by 6 bases, leaving 17 bases between them. The CDR3 nucleotides read TGTGCCAGCAACGGGTGGGACCAAGCGGATACGCAGTATTTT. This translates into CASNGWDQADTQYF.

The rearrangement uses TRBV7-3 and TRBJ2-1; D tentatively reads TRBD1 or TRBD2 (5 bases each). Per germline, CDR1 SGHTA and CDR2 FQGTGA. The CDR3 totals 16 residues. V lost 4 bases, J lost 5 bases, and 18 bases lay in between. CDR3 sequence: CASSSTPGLGDNEQFF. CDR3 DNA sequence: TGTGCCAGCAGCTCCACCCCGGGGTTGGGGGACAATGAGCAGTTCTTC.

The rearrangement links TRBV6-4 to TRBJ2-2; 9 nucleotides line up with TRBD2. Trimming cost V 0 bases and J 3 bases; bases outside gene matches: 2. This CDR3 region has 16 residues. CDR1 is MRHNA and CDR2 is SNTAGT in the germline V gene. CDR3 sequence: CASSDSRGGHTGELFF. For the CDR3, the DNA is TGTGCCAGCAGTGACTCGCGGGGGGGACACACCGGGGAGCTGTTTTTT.

This clone came up a few times. The chain combines TRBV6-5 with TRBJ1-5, with D possibly TRBD1 on 5 matching bases. V lost 7 bases, J lost 1 base, and 14 bases lay in between. The CDR3 runs 15 residues. Germline V CDR1 and CDR2: MNHEY, SVGAGI. The CDR3 loop reads CASTPTQGSNQPQHF. Here the CDR3 DNA reads TGTGCCAGCACCCCCACTCAGGGCAGCAATCAGCCCCAGCATTTT.

The chain recombines TRBV7-3 with TRBJ2-7; tentatively, D is TRBD1 (6 bases). CDR1 is SGHTA and CDR2 is FQGTGA in the germline V gene. The CDR3 is made up of 14 amino acids. Trimming removed 3 bases from V and 6 bases from J, with 15 bases in between. CDR3 sequence (DNA): TGTGCCAGCAGCTTTTTAGGGGGTGGAAGCGAGCAGTACTTC. Translating it yields CASSFLGGGSEQYF.

The chain has TRBV11-2 and TRBJ1-2; D is undetermined. CDR3 length: 16 residues. Germline lookup yields CDR1 SGHAT and CDR2 FQNNGV. Between the trimmed V and J ends, which lost 2 bases and 3 bases, there was a span of 16 bases. The CDR3 DNA reads TGTGCCAGCAGCTTAACTCTTGTCGGATTAGACTATGGCTACACCTTC. Translating it yields CASSLTLVGLDYGYTF.

The genes are TRBV19 and TRBJ1-5; tentative D call: TRBD1 (5 bases). CDR1 is LNHDA and CDR2 is SQIVND in the germline V gene (reference sequence). V was cut by 3 bases and J by 7 bases, with 16 bases left in between. The CDR3 has 15 amino acids. CDR3 DNA sequence: TGTGCCAGTAGTATTGGGACGGCCGTAAGGCAGCCCCAGCATTTT. Residues: CASSIGTAVRQPQHF.

This clone occurred once. This CDR3 is CASSQHANTGELFF. The CDR3 nucleotides are TGCGCCAGCAGCCAACACGCGAACACCGGGGAGCTGTTTTTT. The chain joins TRBV4-3 to TRBJ2-2; D gene uncertain. The ends were cut back, 2 bases at V and 0 bases at J, with 4 bases in the middle. Germline loops: CDR1 LGHNA, CDR2 YSLEER. The CDR3 length is 14 residues.